Below are 5 T cell receptor beta chains sequenced from a single sample in a study of shared clonotypes between healthy human individuals. CD45RO-negative cells were positively selected for CCR7, leaving out terminally differentiated effector memory CD45RA+ cells. Measured with immunoSEQ multiplex PCR; TCRdb has only the in-frame clones, and not every one. This sample has about 2 million clones; about 95% occur once, and the top ten carry 1.2%. The sequenced sample consisted of naive CD8+ T cells sorted from blood. The receptors derive from a man aged 18 to 30 in good health.

A word on this clone: This sample also contains other DNA sequences that code for the same CDR3. The chain carries TRBV9 and TRBJ2-7; 11 nucleotides match TRBD2. Germline loops: CDR1 SGDLS, CDR2 YYNGEE. With V trimmed by 2 bases and J by 3 bases, 4 bases remained unmatched. There are 15 residues in the CDR3. CDR3 protein: CASSVGTSGHYEQYF. CDR3 nucleotide sequence: TGTGCCAGCAGCGTCGGGACTAGCGGCCACTACGAGCAGTACTTC. The variable domain in full, completed from reference TRBV9 and TRBJ2-7, reads DSGVTQTPKHLITATGQRVTLRCSPRSGDLSVYWYQQSLDQGLQFLIQYYNGEERAKGNILERFSAQQFPDLHSELNLSSLELGDSALYFCASSVGTSGHYEQYFGPGTRLTVT.

The V and J genes are TRBV7-8 and TRBJ1-1; D gene unclear. Germline V lookup: CDR1 SGHVS, CDR2 FQNEAQ. This CDR3 is built from 15 residues. Trimming stripped 5 bases from V and 2 bases from J, with 15 bases between. The CDR3 protein is CASSAPTGTNTEAFF. The CDR3 DNA is TGTGCCAGCAGCGCTCCGACGGGAACAAACACTGAAGCTTTCTTT.

This clone occurred a few times. CDR3 region: CASSPDSNYGYTF. CDR3 coding DNA: TGCGCCAGCAGTCCGGACAGTAACTATGGCTACACCTTC. This chain uses TRBV10-2 with TRBJ1-2; D possibly corresponds to TRBD1 (6 bases). The CDR3 runs to 13 residues. Trimming stripped 5 bases from V and 1 base from J, with 8 bases between. Per germline, CDR1 WSHSY and CDR2 SAAADI.

On this clone: Distinct nucleotide sequences in the sample also encode this CDR3. The CDR3 loop reads CASSWTGGETQYF. As DNA, the CDR3 is TGTGCCAGCAGTTGGACGGGGGGTGAGACCCAGTACTTC. The J gene is TRBJ2-5, the V gene TRBV11-2; TRBD2 matches 7 bases. Losses at the gene ends were 6 bases for V and 5 bases for J; bases not matched to a gene: 6. Germline V gene lookup returns CDR1 SGHAT and CDR2 FQNNGV. There are 13 residues in the CDR3. Filled out from reference TRBV11-2 and TRBJ2-5, the complete variable domain reads EAGVAQSPRYKIIEKRQSVAFWCNPISGHATLYWYQQILGQGPKLLIQFQNNGVVDDSQLPKDRFSAERLKGVDSTLKIQPAKLEDSAVYLCASSWTGGETQYFGPGTRLLVL.

This rearrangement joins TRBV5-6 to TRBJ2-2; D call uncertain. V lost 4 bases, J lost 2 bases, and 9 bases lay in between. Germline V lookup: CDR1 SGHDT, CDR2 YYEEEE. There are 14 residues in the CDR3. Written as DNA, the CDR3 is TGTGCCAGCAGCCTTAACGGAAACACCGGGGAGCTGTTTTTT. It encodes CASSLNGNTGELFF.